Below, 26 T cell receptor beta chains from the same sample are listed, as sequenced in a study of blood T cell repertoires in COVID-19. Method: immunoSEQ multiplex PCR; TCRdb's copy keeps in-frame clones and lacks some. The sample yields about 29,000 clones, roughly 80% seen once. Sequencing was done on a sample of peripheral blood. Receptors were obtained from an older woman with acute or convalescent COVID-19.

This chain links TRBV9 with TRBJ2-5, with D unresolved. V shed 3 bases and J shed 5 bases, with 14 bases lying between them. The CDR3 spans 14 residues. Germline-derived CDR1 and CDR2 are SGDLS and YYNGEE. CDR3 nucleotide sequence: TGTGCCAGCAGCGGTCCTCCCTCTCTCGAGACCCAGTACTTC. Amino acids: CASSGPPSLETQYF.

The chain employs TRBV7-2 and TRBJ2-7, with 14 bases aligning to TRBD2. V trimming: 5 bases; J trimming: 0 bases; junction bases outside the gene matches: 6. The V gene's germline CDR1 is SGHTA and CDR2 FQGNSA. This CDR3 comprises 17 residues. CDR3 DNA sequence: TGTGCCAGCAGCCGCGGGACTAGCGGGGGAAGCTCCTACGAGCAGTACTTC. Translated, it gives CASSRGTSGGSSYEQYF.

The chain has TRBV30 and TRBJ2-1, with 8 positions matching TRBD2. With 0 bases clipped from V and 4 bases from J, the junction kept 5 bases outside the gene matches. CDR3 size: 15 residues. CDR1 and CDR2 from the germline V gene are GTSNPN and SVGIG (reference sequence). The CDR3 DNA is TGTGCCTGGAGTGTAAGCGGGAGATCGTACAATGAGCAGTTCTTC. Encoded protein: CAWSVSGRSYNEQFF. The variable domain in full, completed from reference TRBV30 and TRBJ2-1, reads SQTIHQWPATLVQPVGSPLSLECTVEGTSNPNLYWYRQAAGRGLQLLFYSVGIGQISSEVPQNLSASRPQDRQFILSSKKLLLSDSGFYLCAWSVSGRSYNEQFFGPGTRLTVL.

The rearrangement uses TRBV12-3 or TRBV12-4 and TRBJ2-7; TRBD2 is a possible D gene (7 bases). V was shortened by 7 bases and J by 5 bases, with 15 bases between the two germline ends. CDR3 length: 13 amino acids. The CDR3, as DNA: TGTGCCAGCACCATAAGGGGGAGGGACGAGCAGTACTTC. Translating gives CASTIRGRDEQYF.

This clone came up many times. This chain joins TRBV18 and TRBJ1-1, with TRBD1 identical over 7 bases. CDR1 is KGHSH, CDR2 LQKENI, per germline. The J segment lost 4 bases and the V segment lost 3 bases, leaving 8 bases of the junction unmatched. The length of the CDR3 is 15 residues. CDR3 in DNA: TGTGCCAGCTCACCCGGGACAGCTTTTGTCACTGAAGCTTTCTTT. Translating gives CASSPGTAFVTEAFF.

The chain links TRBV7-2 to TRBJ2-3; D is unclear. Trimming took off 4 bases at V and 1 base at J, with 12 bases between the two ends. CDR3 length: 15 amino acids. Germline V gene data show CDR1 as SGHTA and CDR2 as FQGNSA. In nucleotides, the CDR3 is TGTGCCAGCAGCTCAGGCAGGAAGGGCACAGATACGCAGTATTTT. The encoded protein is CASSSGRKGTDTQYF.

This clone has only one observation. J is TRBJ2-1 and V is TRBV28, with D possibly TRBD1 on 6 matching bases. Germline V gene data show CDR1 as MDHEN and CDR2 as SYDVKM. V was clipped by 6 bases and J by 4 bases, with 16 bases between them. This CDR3 comprises 15 residues. The CDR3 bases are TGTGCCAGCAGATCCGGGGCAGGGGCGTACAATGAGCAGTTCTTC. It translates to CASRSGAGAYNEQFF.

The gene calls are TRBV3-1 (or the pseudogene TRBV3-2) and TRBJ2-3; 14 bases are a match to TRBD2. This CDR3 comprises 17 residues. Trimming at V came to 6 bases and at J to 3 bases, leaving 8 bases not matched to a gene. Looked up from germline, CDR1 is LGHDT and CDR2 is YNNKEL (reference sequence). The CDR3 DNA follows: TGTGCCAGCAGTCTTTCCGGGACTAGCGGGAGAACAGATACGCAGTATTTT. It translates to CASSLSGTSGRTDTQYF.

CDR3 region: CASSYGGHTGNQPQHF. The CDR3 DNA reads as TGTGCCAGCAGTTACGGAGGGCATACGGGCAATCAGCCCCAGCATTTT. The chain couples TRBV6-2 or TRBV6-3 to TRBJ1-5; the D is unclear. Trimming removed 2 bases from V and 2 bases from J, with 13 bases in between. CDR1 and CDR2 from the germline V gene are MNHEY and SVGEGT. The CDR3 extends over 16 amino acids.

This rearrangement joins TRBV4-1 to TRBJ2-2; TRBD2 aligns across 9 bases. With V trimmed by 3 bases and J by 2 bases, 4 bases remained unmatched. This CDR3 is 16 amino acids long. Germline loops: CDR1 MGHRA, CDR2 YSYEKL. The CDR3 DNA reads as TGCGCCAGCAGCCAGGGCGGGGGGGCAAACACCGGGGAGCTGTTTTTT. Protein: CASSQGGGANTGELFF.

This sequence joins TRBV28 and TRBJ1-2, with 7 bases matching TRBD1. The germline V gene encodes CDR1 MDHEN and CDR2 SYDVKM. The CDR3 consists of 15 residues. Trimming removed 6 bases from V and 4 bases from J; junction bases left unmatched: 11. CDR3 in amino acids: CASSRPGQNLYGYTF. The CDR3 DNA is TGTGCCAGCAGCCGACCGGGACAGAACCTCTATGGCTACACCTTC.

The chain carries TRBV19 and TRBJ2-7; no clear D. Trimming stripped 5 bases from V and 3 bases from J, with 14 bases between. This CDR3 contains 14 residues. Looked up from germline, CDR1 is LNHDA and CDR2 is SQIVND (reference sequence). The chain's CDR3 is CASSSRSRSYEQYF. Written as DNA, the CDR3 is TGTGCCAGTAGTTCCCGGAGTCGGAGCTACGAGCAGTACTTC.

Worth noting for this clone: A read error may account for a junction end that differs from germline. J is TRBJ2-3 and V is TRBV7-2, with 8 bases identical to TRBD2. CDR3 size: 15 residues. Germline assignment: CDR1 SGHTA and CDR2 FQGNSA. CDR3 bases: TGTGCCAGCAGCGTAGCGGGGCCGCGGGAAGATACGCAGTATTTT. Translation gives CASSVAGPREDTQYF.

This chain connects TRBV5-6 to TRBJ2-5, with TRBD2 matching 8 bases. The CDR3 covers 15 residues. V gave up 4 bases and J gave up 1 base; unmatched junction bases: 6. Per germline, CDR1 SGHDT and CDR2 YYEEEE. DNA of the CDR3: TGTGCCAGCAGCCTGGACGCGGGGGGCCAAGAGACCCAGTACTTC. Its protein is CASSLDAGGQETQYF.

The chain's CDR3 is CASSLVLAGNRGGSYNEQFF. The DNA for the CDR3 is TGTGCCAGCAGCTTAGTACTAGCGGGGAATCGAGGGGGGTCCTACAATGAGCAGTTCTTC. The chain employs TRBV7-6 and TRBJ2-1, with TRBD2 identical over 10 bases. CDR1 SGHVS and CDR2 FNYEAQ come from the germline V gene. CDR3 size: 20 residues. V was clipped by 1 base and J by 1 base; unmatched bases: 13. Full variable domain (missing parts from reference TRBV7-6 and TRBJ2-1): GAGVSQSPRYKVTKRGQDVALRCDPISGHVSLYWYRQALGQGPEFLTYFNYEAQQDKSGLPNDRFSAERPEGSISTLTIQRTEQRDSAMYRCASSLVLAGNRGGSYNEQFFGPGTRLTVL.

The rearrangement joins TRBV28 to TRBJ2-1; 10 nucleotides match TRBD2. The V gene end was trimmed by 5 bases and the J gene end by 3 bases; junction bases not matched to a gene: 7. The CDR3 has 16 amino acids. Germline CDR1 is MDHEN and CDR2 is SYDVKM. CDR3 in amino acids: CASSRLGLAVYNEQFF. CDR3 sequence (DNA): TGTGCCAGCAGTAGGCTCGGACTAGCGGTCTACAATGAGCAGTTCTTC.

The V call is TRBV28, the J call TRBJ1-2; the match to TRBD1 covers 8 bases. CDR1 is MDHEN, CDR2 SYDVKM, per germline. This CDR3 comprises 14 residues. The junction had 2 bases not matched to a gene; V was cut back by 4 bases and J by 1 base. CDR3 DNA sequence: TGTGCCAGCAGTTGGACAGGGAGTAACTATGGCTACACCTTC. It specifies CASSWTGSNYGYTF.

The chain joins TRBV9 to TRBJ2-3; no firm D call. The CDR3 sequence is 15 residues long. V was cut by 0 bases and J by 0 bases, with 8 bases left in between. Germline V gene lookup returns CDR1 SGDLS and CDR2 YYNGEE. The DNA of the CDR3 is TGTGCCAGCAGCGTAGGCGGATCCAGCACAGATACGCAGTATTTT. Translating gives CASSVGGSSTDTQYF.

The chain employs TRBV3-1 (or the pseudogene TRBV3-2) and TRBJ2-1; 8 bases agree with TRBD1. The CDR3 totals 15 residues. The germline V gene has CDR1 LGHDT and CDR2 YNNKEL (reference sequence). V dropped 5 bases and J dropped 15; count of bases not matched to a gene: 18. Here the CDR3 reads CASSSRTGPGKPPFF. CDR3 sequence (DNA): TGTGCCAGCAGCTCCCGGACAGGGCCGGGGAAACCACCGTTCTTC.

The V and J genes are TRBV5-8 and TRBJ2-1; unclear D gene. The V end was cut by 4 bases, the J end by 4 bases, with 9 bases between. Germline CDR1 is SGHTS and CDR2 is YDEGEE. This CDR3 has 13 residues. CDR3 loop: CASSPLSYNEQFF. The CDR3 nucleotides read TGTGCCAGCAGCCCACTTTCTTACAATGAGCAGTTCTTC.

This chain uses TRBV3-1 (or the pseudogene TRBV3-2) with TRBJ2-2; weak D call: TRBD2 (5 bases). This CDR3 contains 16 residues. Germline lookup yields CDR1 LGHDT and CDR2 YNNKEL (reference sequence). Trimming took off 1 base at V and 6 bases at J, with 15 bases between the two ends. CDR3 region: CASSQATGSVAGELFF. Here the CDR3 DNA reads TGTGCCAGCAGCCAAGCAACGGGGTCAGTCGCCGGGGAGCTGTTTTTT.

In DNA form, the CDR3 reads TGTGCCAGCAGGGGCAGAAATGAGCAGTTCTTC. Translating it yields CASRGRNEQFF. This chain connects TRBV27 to TRBJ2-1; no reliable D call. Germline CDR1 reads MNHEY; CDR2 reads SMNVEV (reference sequence). This CDR3 has 11 amino acids. The V gene lost 6 bases and the J gene lost 7 bases, with 7 bases spanning the gap.

The chain recombines TRBV19 with TRBJ2-5, with D possibly being TRBD1 (6 bases). V lost 3 bases and J 5 bases, leaving 16 bases between the germline ends. CDR1 and CDR2 from the germline V gene are LNHDA and SQIVND (reference sequence). This CDR3 has 15 residues. DNA of the CDR3: TGTGCCAGTAGTATCTCGGGGCAGGGGAAGGAGACCCAGTACTTC. Protein: CASSISGQGKETQYF.

The rearrangement uses TRBV4-3 and TRBJ2-7; TRBD2 matches 9 bases. The V and J ends lost 0 bases and 2 bases, in that order; junction bases with no gene match: 2. Germline CDR1 reads LGHNA; CDR2 reads YSLEER. The CDR3 is 15 residues long. The CDR3 DNA sequence: TGCGCCAGCAGCCAAGAAAGCGGGGGGCCCTACGAGCAGTACTTC. Its protein is CASSQESGGPYEQYF.

The J gene is TRBJ2-1, the V gene TRBV7-2, with a weak D call TRBD2 (6 bases). In germline, CDR1 is SGHTA, CDR2 FQGNSA. V was pared by 1 base and J by 0 bases, with 13 bases between. This CDR3 is 17 amino acids long. This chain's CDR3 is CASSLERSGGSYNEQFF. CDR3 sequence (DNA): TGTGCCAGCAGCTTAGAGCGTAGCGGAGGCTCCTACAATGAGCAGTTCTTC.

This rearrangement joins TRBV10-3 to TRBJ1-1; a possible D gene is TRBD1 (6 bases). Germline CDR1 reads ENHRY; CDR2 reads SYGVKD. The V end was cut by 0 bases, the J end by 4 bases, with 15 bases between. The CDR3 is 16 amino acids. CDR3 sequence (DNA): TGTGCCATCAGTGAGTCGGCATACAGGGTTGGCACTGAAGCTTTCTTT. The encoded protein is CAISESAYRVGTEAFF.